The rows below give T cell receptor beta chains drawn from one sample of a study of blood T cell repertoires in COVID-19. Libraries were prepared by immunoSEQ multiplex PCR; TCRdb keeps only in-frame clonotypes and omits some of them. The sample holds 20,000 to 25,000 clones, around 87% seen once. The sample was peripheral blood. The receptors come from a human donor with active COVID-19. The donor label of this sample is uncertain. Both conserved end residues are part of each CDR3. D genes are given only for firm matches. The listing skips clone size in some rows; elsewhere it reads once, few, many or a size class.

d_call,clone_size,v_call,j_call,cdr3_aa,cdr3_nt
TRBD2,-,TRBV7-3,TRBJ2-1,CASSLTTGGYNEQFF,TGTGCCAGCAGCTTAACGACGGGGGGCTACAATGAGCAGTTCTTC
TRBD1,-,TRBV14,TRBJ1-4,CASNKGAANEKLFF,TGTGCCAGCAATAAGGGGGCCGCTAATGAAAAACTGTTTTTT
-,-,TRBV7-7,TRBJ2-5,CASSLVRGGETQYF,TGTGCTAGCAGCTTAGTTAGAGGTGGCGAGACCCAGTACTTC
-,-,TRBV2,TRBJ2-1,CASSVEGTYNEQFF,TGTGCCAGCAGTGTAGAGGGAACGTACAATGAGCAGTTCTTC
-,-,TRBV30,TRBJ1-2,CAWSTGNYGYTF,TGTGCCTGGAGTACAGGGAACTATGGCTACACCTTC
-,-,TRBV7-3,TRBJ2-2,CASSLRPGWNTGELFF,TGTGCCAGCAGCTTAAGGCCCGGGTGGAACACCGGGGAGCTGTTTTTT
TRBD2,-,TRBV19,TRBJ2-3,CASSIGPSLAGGTDTQYF,TGTGCCAGTAGTATCGGTCCATCATTAGCGGGAGGGACAGATACGCAGTATTTT
TRBD2,once,TRBV5-1,TRBJ2-1,CASTIAPSGGYNEQFF,TGCGCCAGCACCATTGCACCTAGCGGGGGCTACAATGAGCAGTTCTTC
TRBD2,-,TRBV6-5,TRBJ2-1,CASRGLAGPEQFF,TGTGCCAGCAGGGGGCTAGCGGGTCCGGAGCAGTTCTTC
TRBD2,-,TRBV3-1/TRBV3-2,TRBJ2-7,CASSQAPGTSASYEQYF,TGTGCCAGCAGCCAAGCGCCCGGGACTAGCGCATCCTACGAGCAGTACTTC
TRBD1,-,TRBV11-3,TRBJ1-2,CASSLDPRGRGYTF,TGTGCCAGCAGCTTAGATCCCAGGGGGCGCGGCTACACCTTC
TRBD2,-,TRBV5-6,TRBJ2-7,CASSLTGGQGNEQYF,TGTGCCAGCAGCTTGACGGGAGGGCAGGGGAACGAGCAGTACTTC
TRBD2,-,TRBV15,TRBJ2-7,CATSRAGGLYEQYF,TGTGCCACCAGCAGAGCGGGAGGGTTGTACGAGCAGTACTTC
-,-,TRBV6-5,TRBJ2-1,CASSTSINNEQFF,TGTGCCAGCAGTACATCAATAAACAATGAGCAGTTCTTC
-,once,TRBV2,TRBJ2-7,CASSYGYEQYF,TGTGCCAGCAGTTACGGGTACGAGCAGTACTTC
-,-,TRBV12-3/TRBV12-4,TRBJ2-5,CASSFARETQYF,TGTGCCAGCAGTTTCGCACGGGAGACCCAGTACTTC
TRBD2,-,TRBV4-2,TRBJ2-1,CASSQETWLAVNAFF,TGTGCCAGCAGCCAAGAAACGTGGCTAGCGGTTAATGCGTTCTTC
TRBD1,-,TRBV5-6,TRBJ1-5,CASSLSPGQGLVSQPQHF,TGTGCCAGCAGCTTGTCGCCGGGACAGGGGCTAGTGAGCCAGCCCCAGCATTTT
TRBD1,-,TRBV9,TRBJ1-2,CASSVATGEEGYTF,TGTGCCAGCAGCGTAGCCACAGGGGAGGAAGGCTACACCTTC
-,-,TRBV4-2,TRBJ2-1,CASSPLRGNEQFF,TGTGCCAGCAGCCCCTTACGGGGGAATGAGCAGTTCTTC
-,-,TRBV21-1,TRBJ1-2,CASRRTGGDGYTF,TGTGCCAGCAGGAGGACAGGGGGGGATGGCTACACCTTC
TRBD1,-,TRBV6-1,TRBJ2-7,CASSERDRGVGEQYF,TGTGCCAGCAGTGAACGGGACAGGGGGGTAGGCGAGCAGTACTTC
TRBD1,-,TRBV5-1,TRBJ1-1,CASREGGSKTEAFF,TGCGCCAGCAGGGAAGGGGGCTCGAAGACTGAAGCTTTCTTT
TRBD2,-,TRBV2,TRBJ2-1,CASSGSRGGWNNEQFF,TGTGCCAGCAGTGGAAGCCGGGGGGGCTGGAACAATGAGCAGTTCTTC
TRBD1,-,TRBV2,TRBJ2-5,CASSSDRATETQYF,TGTGCCAGCAGTAGTGACAGGGCGACGGAGACCCAGTACTTC
TRBD1,-,TRBV11-2,TRBJ1-2,CASSPMGTAYGYTF,TGTGCCAGCAGCCCCATGGGGACAGCTTATGGCTACACCTTC
-,-,TRBV5-6,TRBJ2-5,CASSPLGVTDQETQYF,TGTGCCAGCAGCCCTCTCGGCGTGACAGACCAAGAGACCCAGTACTTC
TRBD2,-,TRBV6-5,TRBJ2-7,CASSYQAGGPSGEQYF,TGTGCCAGCAGTTACCAAGCGGGAGGGCCCTCCGGCGAGCAGTACTTC